The rows below give T cell receptor beta chains drawn from one sample of a study of blood T cell repertoires in COVID-19. Generated by immunoSEQ multiplex PCR, the TCRdb table keeps only in-frame clones and is missing some. The sample records under 200,000 clones, around 90% being singletons. The sequenced sample was peripheral blood. These receptors all come from a man aged 45 to 65 with acute or convalescent COVID-19. The CDR3 runs from the conserved cysteine through the conserved F or W. D genes are given only for firm matches. Rows may omit the clone size; those that give it use once, few, many or a size class.

j_call: TRBJ2-2; d_call: TRBD1; clone_size: -; v_call: TRBV19; cdr3_nt: TGTGCCAGTAGGCCCCGGACAGGGGTAGGAACCGGGGAGCTGTTTTTT; cdr3_aa: CASRPRTGVGTGELFF
j_call: TRBJ2-5; d_call: TRBD1; clone_size: -; v_call: TRBV24-1; cdr3_nt: TGTGCCACCAGTGAGGCCCCGGACAGGGGTTTTCAAGAGACCCAGTACTTC; cdr3_aa: CATSEAPDRGFQETQYF
j_call: TRBJ2-7; d_call: -; clone_size: -; v_call: TRBV27; cdr3_nt: TGTGCCAGCACCCCCCTGTGGGGAGGCTACGAGCAGTACTTC; cdr3_aa: CASTPLWGGYEQYF
j_call: TRBJ2-6; d_call: -; clone_size: -; v_call: TRBV18; cdr3_nt: TGTGCCAGCTCACGGACACCCCCGGCTGGGGCCAACGTCCTGACTTTC; cdr3_aa: CASSRTPPAGANVLTF
j_call: TRBJ2-3; d_call: TRBD1; clone_size: once; v_call: TRBV5-1; cdr3_nt: TGCGCCAGCAGCTACGGCAGGGGGCTCCGTCCAGATACGCAGTATTTT; cdr3_aa: CASSYGRGLRPDTQYF
j_call: TRBJ2-1; d_call: -; clone_size: -; v_call: TRBV29-1; cdr3_nt: TGCAGCGTTGACCGCAGGGGACCCAATGAGCAGTTCTTC; cdr3_aa: CSVDRRGPNEQFF
j_call: TRBJ1-1; d_call: TRBD1; clone_size: -; v_call: TRBV2; cdr3_nt: TGTGCCAGCAGGGACTTCGGACAGGGGAACACTGAAGCTTTCTTT; cdr3_aa: CASRDFGQGNTEAFF
j_call: TRBJ1-5; d_call: -; clone_size: -; v_call: TRBV15; cdr3_nt: TGTGCCACCAGCAGAACTACCCACGAGCCCCAGCATTTT; cdr3_aa: CATSRTTHEPQHF
j_call: TRBJ1-5; d_call: -; clone_size: -; v_call: TRBV28; cdr3_nt: TGTGCCAGCAGAAGGGGTTCTCTGGGTCAGCCCCAGCATTTT; cdr3_aa: CASRRGSLGQPQHF
j_call: TRBJ1-1; d_call: -; clone_size: -; v_call: TRBV2; cdr3_nt: TGTGCCAGCAGTGAAGCGCTTCAGGCAGGCAACACTGAAGCTTTCTTT; cdr3_aa: CASSEALQAGNTEAFF
j_call: TRBJ2-7; d_call: TRBD2; clone_size: -; v_call: TRBV27; cdr3_nt: TGTGCCAGCAGCTTGGTGCCCCCTTTGCGCGGGAGTCACTACGAGCAGTACTTC; cdr3_aa: CASSLVPPLRGSHYEQYF
j_call: TRBJ2-6; d_call: -; clone_size: -; v_call: TRBV6-5; cdr3_nt: TGTGCCAGCAGTTTCGGGACAACTGGGGCCAACGTCCTGACTTTC; cdr3_aa: CASSFGTTGANVLTF
j_call: TRBJ2-2; d_call: -; clone_size: -; v_call: TRBV7-2; cdr3_nt: TGTGCCAGCAGCCTGGTGGCTGTTAACACCGGGGAGCTGTTTTTT; cdr3_aa: CASSLVAVNTGELFF
j_call: TRBJ2-5; d_call: TRBD2; clone_size: -; v_call: TRBV18; cdr3_nt: TGTGCCAGCTCACCCGGGAGGGACCAAGAGACCCAGTACTTC; cdr3_aa: CASSPGRDQETQYF
j_call: TRBJ2-5; d_call: -; clone_size: -; v_call: TRBV6-2/TRBV6-3; cdr3_nt: TGTGCCAGCAGTTACGAGGAGCCAGGGCAAGAGACCCAGTACTTC; cdr3_aa: CASSYEEPGQETQYF
j_call: TRBJ1-1; d_call: TRBD1; clone_size: -; v_call: TRBV6-5; cdr3_nt: TGTGCCAGCAGTCAGACAGGGGGCTCGAACACTGAAGCTTTCTTT; cdr3_aa: CASSQTGGSNTEAFF
j_call: TRBJ1-5; d_call: -; clone_size: -; v_call: TRBV10-3; cdr3_nt: TGTGCCATCAGTGAGTCAAGGGACAATAGCAATCAGCCCCAGCATTTT; cdr3_aa: CAISESRDNSNQPQHF